The clone carrying this T cell receptor (beta chain) was counted at least ten times. Its antigen is still unknown. Unique molecular identifiers tagged the TCRbeta library. TCRdb redid the calling of the PCR reads with MiXCR, one entry per CDR3 protein. This sample carries approximately 32,000 distinct CDR3 sequences, about 6.7% of them seen once, and the ten largest clones take 27%. The data are from a study of T-cell reconstitution after alpha-beta-depleted transplantation in children. General observations from the study: A year had passed since transplant, and T-cell counts and diversity by then came mostly from newly produced T cells. It was reported that alpha-beta T cells came from several hundred expanded graft clones (about two months after transplant). Surviving recipient T cells and thymic progenitors underlay high day-60 TCRbeta diversity in some patients.

The V end was cut by 6 bases, the J end by 4 bases, with 17 bases between. The CDR3 is made up of 15 amino acids. The rearrangement uses TRBV12-3 or TRBV12-4 and TRBJ2-3; D uncertain. Here the sequenced sample was peripheral blood, taken 60 days after TCRalphabeta/CD19-depleted stem cell transplant. The clonotype comes from a child less than two years old who had a stem cell transplant for acute myeloid leukemia, so the T cells may come from the graft donor. CDR3 protein: CASSSGFTGADTQYF. Here the CDR3 DNA reads TGTGCCAGCAGCTCCGGCTTCACCGGCGCAGATACGCAGTATTTT.